The 29 T cell receptor beta chains presented below share a single source sample, sequenced in a study of OX40 agonist ivuxolimab in advanced cancers. Sequencing was performed with immunoSEQ multiplex PCR; in TCRdb, only in-frame clones are kept and a portion is missing. The sample contains 30,000 to 35,000 clones, approximately 86% of which appear only once. Sequenced material: CD4+ or CD8+ T cells sorted from blood, taken in a trial of the OX40 agonist ivuxolimab. Receptors originate from an adult with an advanced solid tumor such as melanoma, head and neck, liver or kidney cancer.

Concerning this clone: A read error may produce the germline difference seen at one junction end. The chain combines TRBV2 with TRBJ1-4; tentative D call: TRBD1 (5 bases). Germline CDR1 and CDR2: SNHLY and FYNNEI. The CDR3 covers 19 residues. The CDR3 region has the DNA TGTGCCAGCAGAGAAGACAGTTTCGCAGAACTAACAACTAATGAAAAACTGTTTTTT. Its protein product is CASREDSFAELTTNEKLFF. Complete variable domain (other parts from reference TRBV2 and TRBJ1-4): EPEVTQTPSHQVTQMGQEVILRCVPISNHLYFYWYRQILGQKVEFLVSFYNNEISEKSEIFDDQFSVERPDGSNFTLKIRSTKLEDSAMYFCASREDSFAELTTNEKLFFGSGTQLSVL.

The CDR3 DNA reads TGTGCCAGTAGTAGAGTAAGACAGGGAATCAGCAATCAGCCCCAGCATTTT. It specifies CASSRVRQGISNQPQHF. This chain joins TRBV19 and TRBJ1-5; 7 bases map to TRBD1. CDR3 length equals 17 residues. Trimming removed 4 bases from V and 1 base from J; junction bases left unmatched: 10. The germline V gene encodes CDR1 LNHDA and CDR2 SQIVND (reference sequence).

This clone occurred once. CDR3 sequence: CASRHLAGLAHDEQFF. In DNA, the CDR3 is TGTGCCAGCAGGCATTTGGCGGGACTAGCACATGATGAGCAGTTCTTC. The chain has TRBV28 and TRBJ2-1; 9 nucleotides align to TRBD2. Germline loops: CDR1 MDHEN, CDR2 SYDVKM. Trimming cost V 6 bases and J 8 bases; bases outside gene matches: 14. The CDR3 is 16 residues long.

The chain employs TRBV9 and TRBJ2-3, with TRBD2 identical over 13 bases. V lost 4 bases and J lost 2; bases outside the gene matches: 10. Germline V gene sequence: CDR1 SGDLS, CDR2 YYNGEE. This CDR3 comprises 18 residues. DNA for the CDR3: TGTGCCAGCAGCCCCGGGACTAGCGGGAACTTACTCACAGATACGCAGTATTTT. Its translation: CASSPGTSGNLLTDTQYF.

This clone was seen more than once but under ten times. The chain has TRBV19 and TRBJ1-1; D gene ambiguous. Trimming took 4 bases from V and 0 from J, leaving 15 bases between them. CDR3 length equals 16 residues. CDR1 is LNHDA, CDR2 SQIVND, per germline (reference sequence). This CDR3 reads CASSTGQGPMNTEAFF. The CDR3, as DNA: TGTGCCAGTAGTACCGGGCAAGGACCCATGAACACTGAAGCTTTCTTT. Using reference TRBV19 and TRBJ1-1 for the parts outside the CDR3, the full variable domain is DGGITQSPKYLFRKEGQNVTLSCEQNLNHDAMYWYRQDPGQGLRLIYYSQIVNDFQKGDIAEGYSVSREKKESFPLTVTSAQKNPTAFYLCASSTGQGPMNTEAFFGQGTRLTVV.

The V call is TRBV7-9, the J call TRBJ2-1; 8 bases are shared with TRBD1. V gave up 8 bases and J gave up 8 bases; unmatched junction bases: 8. CDR3 length: 13 residues. Germline CDR1 reads SEHNR; CDR2 reads FQNEAQ (reference sequence). The CDR3 sequence: CASYRQGSDEQFF. CDR3 coding DNA: TGTGCCAGCTATAGACAGGGGAGCGATGAGCAGTTCTTC.

This chain joins TRBV7-9 and TRBJ1-1; a weak D match, TRBD1 (5 bases). CDR1 is SEHNR, CDR2 FQNEAQ, per germline (reference sequence). The V end lost 1 base, the J end lost 7 bases, and 19 bases lay between the germline ends. This CDR3 contains 16 residues. The chain's CDR3 is CASSLGDQGVLIEAFF. DNA for the CDR3: TGTGCCAGCAGCTTAGGGGATCAGGGAGTTCTGATTGAAGCTTTCTTT. The full variable domain, with the rest looked up from reference TRBV7-9 and TRBJ1-1, is DTGVSQNPRHKITKRGQNVTFRCDPISEHNRLYWYRQTLGQGPEFLTYFQNEAQLEKSRLLSDRFSAERPKGSFSTLEIQRTEQGDSAMYLCASSLGDQGVLIEAFFGQGTRLTVV.

The rearrangement links TRBV28 to TRBJ2-7, with unresolved D. The CDR3 has 11 amino acids. Germline CDR1 reads MDHEN; CDR2 reads SYDVKM. With 3 bases removed from V and 2 bases from J, the gap between germline ends came to 2 bases. The CDR3 sequence is CASSFAYEQYF. In DNA, the CDR3 is TGTGCCAGCAGTTTCGCCTACGAGCAGTACTTC. Complete variable domain (other parts from reference TRBV28 and TRBJ2-7): DVKVTQSSRYLVKRTGEKVFLECVQDMDHENMFWYRQDPGLGLRLIYFSYDVKMKEKGDIPEGYSVSREKKERFSLILESASTNQTSMYLCASSFAYEQYFGPGTRLTVT.

J is TRBJ2-7 and V is TRBV19; TRBD2 agrees at 12 bases. The germline V gene has CDR1 LNHDA and CDR2 SQIVND (reference sequence). The CDR3 extends over 15 amino acids. With V trimmed by 7 bases and J by 1 base, 5 bases remained unmatched. The CDR3 region is CASTMTSGSSYEQYF. CDR3 coding DNA: TGTGCCAGTACCATGACTAGCGGGAGTTCCTACGAGCAGTACTTC.

This chain connects TRBV7-9 to TRBJ1-1; perhaps TRBD1 as D (6 bases). CDR1 is SEHNR and CDR2 is FQNEAQ in the germline V gene (reference sequence). V shed 5 bases and J shed 2 bases, with 15 bases lying between them. This CDR3 spans 15 amino acids. CDR3 sequence (DNA): TGTGCCAGCAGCCACCTTGGGGGACAAAACACTGAAGCTTTCTTT. It translates to CASSHLGGQNTEAFF. The entire variable domain, with the rest obtained from reference TRBV7-9 and TRBJ1-1, is as follows: DTGVSQNPRHKITKRGQNVTFRCDPISEHNRLYWYRQTLGQGPEFLTYFQNEAQLEKSRLLSDRFSAERPKGSFSTLEIQRTEQGDSAMYLCASSHLGGQNTEAFFGQGTRLTVV.

The chain couples TRBV6-5 to TRBJ1-1; D is ambiguous. The CDR3 totals 14 residues. Germline CDR1 reads MNHEY; CDR2 reads SVGAGI. Between the trimmed V and J ends, which lost 5 bases and 1 base, there was a span of 11 bases. CDR3 protein: CASSTGWANTEAFF. CDR3 sequence (DNA): TGTGCCAGCAGTACCGGGTGGGCGAACACTGAAGCTTTCTTT.

This chain links TRBV11-3 with TRBJ2-7; 11 bases are shared with TRBD1. Germline V gene data show CDR1 as SGHNT and CDR2 as YENEEA. Trimming removed 5 bases from V and 3 bases from J; junction bases left unmatched: 3. The CDR3 consists of 14 residues. CDR3: CASSPGTGGYEQYF. The CDR3 nucleotides read TGTGCCAGCAGCCCTGGGACAGGGGGCTACGAGCAGTACTTC.

V is TRBV28 and J is TRBJ1-1; 7 positions agree with TRBD1. Germline CDR1 is MDHEN and CDR2 is SYDVKM. The V gene end was trimmed by 6 bases and the J gene end by 3 bases; junction bases not matched to a gene: 4. CDR3 length: 13 residues. This chain's CDR3 is CASSQGGDTEAFF. The CDR3 DNA reads TGTGCCAGCAGCCAGGGGGGGGACACTGAAGCTTTCTTT.

V usage is TRBV7-9 and J usage is TRBJ2-3; D gene ambiguous. Germline V gene sequence: CDR1 SEHNR, CDR2 FQNEAQ (reference sequence). V lost 5 bases and J 2 bases, leaving 14 bases between the germline ends. This CDR3 is 15 amino acids long. CDR3: CASSLSGTDTDTQYF. The CDR3, as DNA: TGTGCCAGCAGCCTCTCCGGTACTGACACAGATACGCAGTATTTT.

This rearrangement joins TRBV18 to TRBJ1-4, with D perhaps TRBD1 (6 bases). V was shortened by 4 bases and J by 3 bases, with 12 bases between the two germline ends. Per germline, CDR1 KGHSH and CDR2 LQKENI. CDR3 length: 15 amino acids. The CDR3 nucleotides are TGTGCCAGCTCACGCGCCGGGACATCTAATGAAAAACTGTTTTTT. This translates into CASSRAGTSNEKLFF. Full variable domain (missing parts from reference TRBV18 and TRBJ1-4): NAGVMQNPRHLVRRRGQEARLRCSPMKGHSHVYWYRQLPEEGLKFMVYLQKENIIDESGMPKERFSAEFPKEGPSILRIQQVVRGDSAAYFCASSRAGTSNEKLFFGSGTQLSVL.

This chain connects TRBV25-1 to TRBJ1-4; TRBD1 is a possible D gene (5 bases). The CDR3 has 14 residues. V was shortened by 3 bases and J by 4 bases, with 9 bases between the two germline ends. Germline values: CDR1 MGHDK, CDR2 SYGVNS. The CDR3 protein is CASSEEGINEKLFF. CDR3 in DNA: TGTGCCAGCAGTGAGGAGGGGATTAATGAAAAACTGTTTTTT.

The chain combines TRBV28 with TRBJ1-1, with D uncertain. V was cut by 6 bases and J by 4 bases, with 15 bases left in between. Looked up from germline, CDR1 is MDHEN and CDR2 is SYDVKM. This CDR3 is 14 amino acids long. This chain's CDR3 is CASRLLKGGTEAFF. In DNA form, the CDR3 reads TGTGCCAGCAGGCTCCTAAAGGGAGGCACTGAAGCTTTCTTT.

For the CDR3, the DNA is TGTGCCAGCAGTCTAGGGACAGGGGAAGCTTTCTTT. This gives the protein CASSLGTGEAFF. This chain uses TRBV27 with TRBJ1-1; 9 bases map to TRBD1. In germline, CDR1 is MNHEY, CDR2 SMNVEV (reference sequence). The CDR3 length is 12 residues. V lost 5 bases, J lost 8 bases, and 3 bases stayed unmatched.

The chain recombines TRBV29-1 with TRBJ1-1; no clear D. The CDR3 spans 11 residues. Trimming removed 3 bases from V and 1 base from J, with 3 bases in between. From germline, CDR1 is SQVTM and CDR2 ANQGSEA. The CDR3 DNA reads as TGCAGCGTTGAGAAGAACACTGAAGCTTTCTTT. Its translation: CSVEKNTEAFF.

The chain couples TRBV7-3 to TRBJ2-2, with 10 bases matching TRBD2. J gave up 4 bases and V 0 bases, and 5 bases lay outside the gene matches. Germline V gene sequence: CDR1 SGHTA, CDR2 FQGTGA. The CDR3 is 17 residues long. The CDR3 reads CASSLTEREGLTGELFF. In nucleotides, the CDR3 is TGTGCCAGCAGCTTAACGGAGCGGGAGGGCCTCACCGGGGAGCTGTTTTTT.

V and J are TRBV29-1 and TRBJ2-7, with D perhaps matching TRBD1 (6 bases). The length of the CDR3 is 14 residues. V lost 5 bases, J lost 4 bases, and 18 bases lay in between. Germline CDR1 and CDR2: SQVTM and ANQGSEA. CDR3 region: CSVTGQGKVYEQYF. In nucleotides, the CDR3 is TGCAGCGTTACCGGTCAGGGGAAGGTTTACGAGCAGTACTTC.

The J gene is TRBJ1-3, the V gene TRBV18; 7 nucleotides align to TRBD1. CDR1 and CDR2 from the germline V gene are KGHSH and LQKENI. The length of the CDR3 is 14 residues. The V segment lost 3 bases and the J segment 11 bases; nucleotides outside the gene matches: 10. As DNA, the CDR3 is TGTGCCAGCTCACCGGGACAGCACGTCGTCTCCATATATTTT. It yields the protein CASSPGQHVVSIYF. The full variable domain, with the rest looked up from reference TRBV18 and TRBJ1-3, is NAGVMQNPRHLVRRRGQEARLRCSPMKGHSHVYWYRQLPEEGLKFMVYLQKENIIDESGMPKERFSAEFPKEGPSILRIQQVVRGDSAAYFCASSPGQHVVSIYFGEGSWLTVV.

The V call is TRBV9, the J call TRBJ1-2, with a tentative D call TRBD1 (5 bases). Germline V lookup: CDR1 SGDLS, CDR2 YYNGEE. The length of the CDR3 is 14 residues. V was trimmed by 1 base and J by 7 bases, leaving 14 bases between them. CDR3 loop: CASSVNAGWSGYTF. The CDR3 DNA sequence: TGTGCCAGCAGCGTAAACGCAGGGTGGAGTGGCTACACCTTC.

The rearrangement links TRBV7-2 to TRBJ2-7; the match to TRBD2 covers 9 bases. The CDR3 is made up of 16 amino acids. In germline, CDR1 is SGHTA, CDR2 FQGNSA. The V and J ends lost 2 bases and 4 bases, in that order; junction bases with no gene match: 9. The CDR3 nucleotides are TGTGCCAGCAGCTTATTTGTGGGTCTAGCGGGATACGAGCAGTACTTC. It translates to CASSLFVGLAGYEQYF.

The rearrangement uses TRBV7-9 and TRBJ2-4, with no clear D. The V gene's germline CDR1 is SEHNR and CDR2 FQNEAQ (reference sequence). V shed 5 bases and J shed 1 base, with 12 bases lying between them. This CDR3 is built from 15 residues. This chain's CDR3 is CASSHESFAKNIQYF. The CDR3 DNA reads as TGTGCCAGCAGCCATGAGAGTTTCGCCAAAAACATTCAGTACTTC.

The J gene is TRBJ2-5, the V gene TRBV5-1; no clear D gene. Trimming pared 4 bases from V and 2 bases from J, leaving 12 bases between. The V gene's germline CDR1 is SGHRS and CDR2 YFSETQ. The CDR3 has 14 residues. CDR3 amino acids: CASSQTQNQETQYF. The CDR3 DNA is TGCGCCAGCAGCCAAACACAGAATCAAGAGACCCAGTACTTC.

The chain uses TRBV7-9 and TRBJ1-5; D not certain. The CDR3 contains 13 residues. Trimming cost V 5 bases and J 8 bases, with 13 bases left between them. Per germline, CDR1 SEHNR and CDR2 FQNEAQ (reference sequence). The CDR3 DNA sequence: TGTGCCAGCAGCCTTACGGGTGAGAAGCCCCAGCATTTT. This sequence encodes CASSLTGEKPQHF. Drawing the rest from reference TRBV7-9 and TRBJ1-5, the complete variable domain is DTGVSQNPRHKITKRGQNVTFRCDPISEHNRLYWYRQTLGQGPEFLTYFQNEAQLEKSRLLSDRFSAERPKGSFSTLEIQRTEQGDSAMYLCASSLTGEKPQHFGDGTRLSIL.

V is TRBV2 and J is TRBJ2-5; D is perhaps TRBD1 or TRBD2 (5 bases each). V was cut by 6 bases and J by 5 bases, with 10 bases left in between. Germline V gives CDR1 SNHLY, CDR2 FYNNEI. The CDR3 covers 12 residues. The CDR3 spells CASRRGSETQYF. In nucleotides, the CDR3 is TGTGCCAGCAGGAGGGGCTCGGAGACCCAGTACTTC.

J is TRBJ2-7 and V is TRBV7-9, with D tentatively TRBD1 (6 bases). V lost 11 bases and J 2 bases, leaving 10 bases between the germline ends. The CDR3 has 11 residues. CDR1 and CDR2 from the germline V gene are SEHNR and FQNEAQ (reference sequence). CDR3 nucleotides: TGTGCCGCAGGGGAACCCTACGAGCAGTACTTC. It yields the protein CAAGEPYEQYF. The whole variable domain, remainder taken from reference TRBV7-9 and TRBJ2-7, is DTGVSQNPRHKITKRGQNVTFRCDPISEHNRLYWYRQTLGQGPEFLTYFQNEAQLEKSRLLSDRFSAERPKGSFSTLEIQRTEQGDSAMYLCAAGEPYEQYFGPGTRLTVT.